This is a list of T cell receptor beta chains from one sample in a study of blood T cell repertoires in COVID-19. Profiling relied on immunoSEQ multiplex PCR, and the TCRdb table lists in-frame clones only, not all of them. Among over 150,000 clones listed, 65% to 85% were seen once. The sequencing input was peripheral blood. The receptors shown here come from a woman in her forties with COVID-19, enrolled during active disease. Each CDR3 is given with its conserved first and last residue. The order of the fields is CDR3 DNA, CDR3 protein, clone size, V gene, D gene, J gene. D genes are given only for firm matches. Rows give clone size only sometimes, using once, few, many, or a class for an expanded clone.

DNA: TGTGCCAGCAGGAGACAGGGATCCAACACTGAAGCTTTCTTT; CDR3: CASRRQGSNTEAFF; size: NA; V: TRBV6-4; D: TRBD1; J: TRBJ1-1
DNA: TGTGCCAGTAGCAGCCCGGGAGCTAACTATGGCTACACCTTC; CDR3: CASSSPGANYGYTF; size: NA; V: TRBV19; D: NA; J: TRBJ1-2
DNA: TGCGCCAGCAGCGGGAGGGAATTGGGGGATGAAAAACTGTTTTTT; CDR3: CASSGRELGDEKLFF; size: NA; V: TRBV5-1; D: NA; J: TRBJ1-4
DNA: TGCGCCAGCAGCATCAGCGCGACCTACAATGAGCAGTTCTTC; CDR3: CASSISATYNEQFF; size: NA; V: TRBV5-1; D: NA; J: TRBJ2-1
DNA: TGCGCCAGCAGGCGGACAGGGAGTTTTGGCACAGATACGCAGTATTTT; CDR3: CASRRTGSFGTDTQYF; size: NA; V: TRBV5-1; D: TRBD1; J: TRBJ2-3
DNA: TGTGCCAGCAGTCGGACAGGAAGCACAGATACGCAGTATTTT; CDR3: CASSRTGSTDTQYF; size: NA; V: TRBV27; D: TRBD1; J: TRBJ2-3
DNA: TGTGCCAGCAGCTCTGGACTAGCGGGAGCTGGCGGCTCCGAGCAGTACTTC; CDR3: CASSSGLAGAGGSEQYF; size: NA; V: TRBV7-9; D: TRBD2; J: TRBJ2-7
DNA: TGCGCCAGCTCCCTTCAGACAGGGGGCGAAGCTTTCTTT; CDR3: CASSLQTGGEAFF; size: once; V: TRBV5-1; D: TRBD1; J: TRBJ1-1
DNA: TGTGCCAGCAGCCATGCCGGGACAGGGCTCGAGCAGTACTTC; CDR3: CASSHAGTGLEQYF; size: NA; V: TRBV9; D: TRBD1; J: TRBJ2-7
DNA: TGTGCCAGCAGTCAGACAGGGTTGGCGCAGTTCTTC; CDR3: CASSQTGLAQFF; size: NA; V: TRBV6-5; D: TRBD1; J: TRBJ2-1
DNA: TGTGCCAGCAGCGTCGGACTGAAGGTTACAAACACTGAAGCTTTCTTT; CDR3: CASSVGLKVTNTEAFF; size: NA; V: TRBV5-6; D: NA; J: TRBJ1-1
DNA: TGTGCCAGCAGCCAAGTAACACGGAGCTATGGCTACACCTTC; CDR3: CASSQVTRSYGYTF; size: NA; V: TRBV3-1/TRBV3-2; D: NA; J: TRBJ1-2
DNA: TGCGCCAGCAGCTTGGAAGAGGCGAGGGCCTCCTACGAGCAGTACTTC; CDR3: CASSLEEARASYEQYF; size: NA; V: TRBV5-1; D: NA; J: TRBJ2-7
DNA: TGTGCCAGCAGCCAACGGGGGGGTTACGAGCAGTACTTC; CDR3: CASSQRGGYEQYF; size: NA; V: TRBV3-1/TRBV3-2; D: TRBD2; J: TRBJ2-7
DNA: TGTGCCAGCAGTGCACGGACACTCGGACAGGTTAGCTACGAGCAGTACTTC; CDR3: CASSARTLGQVSYEQYF; size: NA; V: TRBV6-1; D: TRBD1; J: TRBJ2-7
DNA: TGTGCCAGCTCACCACCTATTCCCGGGACAGCGCGGTTCTTC; CDR3: CASSPPIPGTARFF; size: NA; V: TRBV18; D: TRBD1; J: TRBJ2-1
DNA: TGTGCCAGCAGGCCGACAGCCCTGGCAGGCTACACCTTC; CDR3: CASRPTALAGYTF; size: once; V: TRBV3-1/TRBV3-2; D: NA; J: TRBJ1-2
DNA: TGCGCCAGCAGCGGGGGAGCAAACACCGGGGAGCTGTTTTTT; CDR3: CASSGGANTGELFF; size: NA; V: TRBV10-1; D: NA; J: TRBJ2-2
DNA: TGTGCCAGCAGCCCGCCCGGGACAATGGGTTATGGCTACACCTTC; CDR3: CASSPPGTMGYGYTF; size: NA; V: TRBV7-9; D: NA; J: TRBJ1-2
DNA: TGTGCCAGCAGTCCCAAGACAGGGTGGGAGACCCAGTACTTC; CDR3: CASSPKTGWETQYF; size: NA; V: TRBV27; D: TRBD1; J: TRBJ2-5
DNA: TGTGCCAGCAGCTTAGCGCGGGGCGGGGGGGCGAATCAGCCCCAGCATTTT; CDR3: CASSLARGGGANQPQHF; size: NA; V: TRBV7-9; D: NA; J: TRBJ1-5
DNA: TGTGCCAGCAATCCTCCCGGGAATTCACCCCTCCACTTT; CDR3: CASNPPGNSPLHF; size: NA; V: TRBV28; D: NA; J: TRBJ1-6
DNA: TGTGCCAGCAGTTTAGGGGACAGGGGGCGCGGGGAGCTGTTTTTT; CDR3: CASSLGDRGRGELFF; size: NA; V: TRBV27; D: TRBD1; J: TRBJ2-2
DNA: TGTGCCAGCAGTTTGGGACTAGCGGGCACCGGGGAGCTGTTTTTT; CDR3: CASSLGLAGTGELFF; size: few; V: TRBV28; D: TRBD2; J: TRBJ2-2
DNA: TGTGCCAGCAGCCAACGGGGGCAGGGGGCACATACGCAGTATTTT; CDR3: CASSQRGQGAHTQYF; size: NA; V: TRBV4-2; D: TRBD1; J: TRBJ2-3
DNA: TGCGCCAGCAGCCAGGATGGACTAGCGGGGGGAGGGAATGAGCAGTTCTTC; CDR3: CASSQDGLAGGGNEQFF; size: few; V: TRBV4-1; D: TRBD2; J: TRBJ2-1
DNA: TGTGCCAGCAGTCCCCCCTGGACAGGGATCGCTGAAGCTTTCTTT; CDR3: CASSPPWTGIAEAFF; size: NA; V: TRBV2; D: TRBD1; J: TRBJ1-1
DNA: TGCAGCGTCCTGGGACAGGGCTCCTACAATGAGCAGTTCTTC; CDR3: CSVLGQGSYNEQFF; size: few; V: TRBV29-1; D: TRBD1; J: TRBJ2-1
DNA: TGCGCCAGTCACGGGACAGGGGAGTTCACCTCGATGAACACTGAAGCTTTCTTT; CDR3: CASHGTGEFTSMNTEAFF; size: NA; V: TRBV5-1; D: TRBD1; J: TRBJ1-1
DNA: TGTGCCAGCAGCTTAGCCCCTAGCGGGAGGGCGTTGGCCAATGAGCAGTTCTTC; CDR3: CASSLAPSGRALANEQFF; size: NA; V: TRBV13; D: TRBD2; J: TRBJ2-1
DNA: TGTGCCAGCAGCCAACCTACCAATCATGGCTACACCTTC; CDR3: CASSQPTNHGYTF; size: NA; V: TRBV14; D: NA; J: TRBJ1-2